The clone carrying this TCR beta chain was seen just once. The sample is drawn from a study of T-cell reconstitution after alpha-beta-depleted transplantation in children. Unique molecular identifiers were incorporated when the TCRbeta library was constructed. TCRdb passed the PCR reads through MiXCR, listing each CDR3 protein once. The sample holds a few hundred thousand distinct CDR3 sequences, more than 20% seen once. Germline V lookup: CDR1 MGHDK, CDR2 SYGVNS. This CDR3 contains 14 residues. V was clipped by 6 bases and J by 0 bases, with 10 bases between them. This sequence originates from a boy under two years old with Wiskott-Aldrich syndrome, due to receive a stem cell transplant. The chain combines TRBV25-1 with TRBJ2-3, with D perhaps matching TRBD1 (5 bases). Sequencing used PBMCs, obtained before TCRalphabeta/CD19-depleted stem cell transplant. The CDR3: CASSDRLSTDTQYF. Here the CDR3 DNA reads TGTGCCAGCAGCGACAGACTTAGCACAGATACGCAGTATTTT. The full variable domain, with the rest looked up from reference TRBV25-1 and TRBJ2-3, is EADIYQTPRYLVIGTGKKITLECSQTMGHDKMYWYQQDPGMELHLIHYSYGVNSTEKGDLSSESTVSRIRTEHFPLTLESARPSHTSQYLCASSDRLSTDTQYFGPGTRLTVL.